This T cell receptor (beta chain) was retrieved from a study of metastatic and nonmetastatic thyroid tumors. Thyroid surgery had not been preceded by any treatment in any patient. Germline CDR1 is LGHNA and CDR2 is YNFKEQ. V dropped 1 base and J dropped 4; count of bases not matched to a gene: 4. The CDR3 length is 15 residues. This clone was detected ten times or more. Via MiXCR, TCRdb re-called the PCR reads. The sample holds approximately 35,000 clones, about 20% seen once. The chain recombines TRBV4-2 with TRBJ1-3; TRBD1 matches 7 bases. Sample: tumor tissue. This TCR derives from a male donor with papillary thyroid cancer or a benign thyroid nodule (not recorded which). Some clones in this sample may be carry-over from other donors' samples. The CDR3 DNA reads TGTGCCAGCAGCCAAGCCAGGGGGTCCGGAAACACCATATATTTT. This sequence encodes CASSQARGSGNTIYF.